Given below is one T cell receptor (beta chain) in context. This entry belongs to a study of blood T cell repertoires in COVID-19. Background on the study: The samples span acute and convalescent COVID-19 from the United States, Italy and Spain. PBMCs, B-cell-depleted T cells, or T cells provided the cDNA or gDNA that made up the material.

CDR3 length: 15 residues. Trimming removed 6 bases at V and 0 bases at J, with 14 bases between. CDR1 and CDR2 (germline): WSHSY, SAAADI. Per the authors' pipeline: Amplification of reference gene primers was used by the study to estimate nucleated cell counts. Produced via immunoSEQ multiplex PCR; TCRdb's table is partial and in-frame only. V, J and clone size are taken as reported in that table, and D and trimming were inferred from the DNA itself. This sample has some 150,000 clones, with 65% to 90% found just once. This rearrangement joins TRBV10-2 to TRBJ1-1; D is possibly TRBD1 (6 bases). Sample: peripheral blood. This receptor was identified in a man in his sixties or seventies with acute or convalescent COVID-19. This CDR3 reads CASRAPGQLNTEAFF. The CDR3 region has the DNA TGCGCCAGCAGAGCACCTGGACAGTTGAACACTGAAGCTTTCTTT.